This T cell receptor (beta chain) was sequenced for a study of Tregs in tolerant kidney transplant recipients (dated by TCRdb to between 2017 and 2020). Turning to the overall study: TCRbeta sequencing was used in the study to identify donor-specific regulatory T cells before combined kidney and bone marrow transplantation, and the identified cells were then tracked after transplant. Several methods of expanding Tregs specific for an allogeneic donor were compared by TCRbeta repertoire sequencing in a few healthy controls.

The paper as a whole reports these results and caveats: Although technical replication error seemed to be minimal, the question of biological reproducibility was not addressed directly. The study was constrained by small patient numbers, and validation of the findings is required in larger populations and under other immunosuppression protocols. Expanding Tregs with activated donor B cells appeared to identify the most biologically relevant and donor-specific TCRbeta repertoire.

Unstimulated Tregs (CD4+CD25+CD127-), CD4+ non-Tregs (CD4+CD25-), CD4 and CD8 cells were FACS-sorted from thawed PBMCs. Blood from healthy controls was obtained either as purchased buffy coats or from healthy volunteers. Healthy control blood was processed to PBMCs with a Ficoll density gradient and then cryopreserved, whereas patient PBMCs were collected both before and after transplant. Genomic DNA was extracted from sorted cells with the QIAGEN DNeasy Blood and Tissue Kit for TCRbeta CDR3 sequencing. Through immunoSEQ, high-throughput TCRbeta CDR3 sequencing was done commercially, including PCR amplification with internal controls and bias correction. The authors' pipeline ran thus. Unique productive TCRbeta sequences were defined by CDR3 nucleotide sequence where primers matched, otherwise by CDR3 amino acid sequence with Vbeta and Jbeta genes. As a correction for sorting error, sequences shared between sorted populations at a frequency ratio of 2:1 or less were discarded, and the remaining shared sequences were assigned to the higher population. A sequence counted as donor-reactive if, in CFSE-low cells, the sequence had a frequency of at least 0.01% and was expanded at least 5-fold compared with unstimulated cells. Jensen-Shannon divergence, calculated on the top 100 TCRbeta sequences ranked by frequency, was used to quantify repertoire divergence. When a sample had multiple sequencing runs, each run was corrected for sorting error separately and the runs were then pooled. The table comes from immuneACCESS by way of TCRdb, which keeps in-frame sequences with V and J called. Part of the clones is missing from these tables; in studies checked, under half for an unresolved V gene and the rest for unknown reasons. The V and J calls and clone size were taken over from that table, and D and trimming were inferred from the DNA. The sample table holds 200,000 to 300,000 clones, of which roughly 84% were seen once. The ten largest clones represent about 0.58% of the sample.

Concerning this clone itself: Its target antigen remains unknown. No base-level quality is on record; no much larger clone is a single base apart.

CDR1 is given as SGHRS and CDR2 as YFSETQ, both from the germline V gene. From the cysteine up to the phenylalanine, the CDR3 has a length of 15 residues. Only the CDR3 DNA stays, 45 bases, in frame from base 1. V loses 1 base, J loses 0 bases, and the germline ends lie 10 bases apart. The chain is assembled from TRBV5-1 and TRBJ2-5, with no confident D gene call. This TCR came from a human donor in good health. Sequencing was carried out using CD4+ T cells from blood. The CDR3 has the sequence CASSLLHANQETQYF. The DNA is TGCGCCAGCAGCTTGCTCCACGCTAACCAAGAGACCCAGTACTTC.